This TCR beta chain came from a study of T cell responses to AZD1222 COVID-19 vaccine. On the study more broadly: Combined were second doses at about 4 or about 12 weeks.

V lost 6 bases and J 6 bases, leaving 11 bases between the germline ends. The CDR3 totals 12 residues. Germline V gene lookup returns CDR1 MNHEY and CDR2 SMNVEV (reference sequence). Profiled with immunoSEQ multiplex PCR; TCRdb holds only in-frame clones, not every one. The sample carries roughly 150,000 clones, about 91% recorded once. This TCR was sampled from an adult in good health. The chain has TRBV27 and TRBJ1-1; TRBD1 might be the D (5 bases). The material was peripheral blood, obtained on day 0 of AZD1222 vaccination. This CDR3 is CASRGVAPEAFF. CDR3 nucleotides: TGTGCCAGCAGGGGGGTGGCCCCTGAAGCTTTCTTT.